A selection of T cell receptor beta chains follows, all from one sample in a study of shared clonotypes between healthy human individuals. TCRdb's table, derived via immunoSEQ multiplex PCR, lists solely in-frame clones and lacks some. This sample has over 400,000 clones, with 65% to 85% found just once. Sample: PBMCs. Receptors were obtained from a woman in her forties in good health. Some clones in this sample may be carry-over from other donors' samples. The CDR3 runs from the conserved cysteine through the conserved F or W. The D gene is left open where the match is weak. Expanded clones are given a class, and other clones once, few, many or no size at all.

V gene	D gene	J gene	clone size	CDR3 protein	CDR3 DNA
TRBV29-1	-	TRBJ2-2	-	CSTRTRTGELFF	TGCAGCACCCGCACTAGAACCGGGGAGCTGTTTTTT
TRBV6-1	-	TRBJ2-1	-	CASRSGSPPYNEQFF	TGTGCCAGCAGATCGGGATCCCCACCCTACAATGAGCAGTTCTTC
TRBV28	TRBD1	TRBJ2-5	-	CASSQGDEETQYF	TGTGCCAGCAGTCAGGGGGACGAAGAGACCCAGTACTTC
TRBV30	-	TRBJ2-7	-	CAWSSGYEQYF	TGTGCCTGGAGTAGCGGCTACGAGCAGTACTTC
TRBV4-2	-	TRBJ1-2	-	CASSQDQNRGYGYTF	TGTGCCAGCAGCCAAGATCAGAACCGGGGCTATGGCTACACCTTC
TRBV5-6	TRBD2	TRBJ2-3	-	CASSKTSFTDTQYF	TGTGCCAGCAGCAAGACTAGCTTCACAGATACGCAGTATTTT
TRBV5-1	TRBD1	TRBJ2-7	-	CASSRGEGQTTYEQYF	TGCGCCAGCAGCAGGGGTGAGGGACAGACAACCTACGAGCAGTACTTC
TRBV28	-	TRBJ2-2	once	CASSPIQLGLGELFF	TGTGCCAGCAGTCCGATACAACTCGGACTCGGGGAGCTGTTTTTT
TRBV7-2	TRBD2	TRBJ2-1	-	CASSLVQRGPYNEQFF	TGTGCCAGCAGCTTAGTTCAGCGGGGACCCTACAATGAGCAGTTCTTC
TRBV6-1	TRBD1	TRBJ1-3	-	CASKGAIGNTIYF	TGTGCCAGCAAGGGGGCGATAGGAAACACCATATATTTT
TRBV30	TRBD1	TRBJ2-7	-	CAWRTGTGSAEQYF	TGTGCCTGGAGGACCGGGACAGGGTCGGCCGAGCAGTACTTC
TRBV7-8	-	TRBJ1-1	-	CASSPRRFMNTEAFF	TGTGCCAGCAGCCCTCGGAGATTCATGAACACTGAAGCTTTCTTT
TRBV7-3	TRBD1	TRBJ1-1	few	CASSSHRGTEAFF	TGTGCCAGCAGCTCGCACAGGGGCACTGAAGCTTTCTTT
TRBV19	-	TRBJ1-3	-	CASSGVAGGNTIYF	TGTGCCAGTAGTGGGGTGGCTGGCGGAAACACCATATATTTT
TRBV28	TRBD1	TRBJ2-7	-	CASKDRGGYEQYF	TGTGCCAGCAAGGACAGGGGAGGATACGAGCAGTACTTC
TRBV28	TRBD1	TRBJ2-3	-	CASRGQGTTDTQYF	TGTGCCAGCAGGGGACAGGGGACCACAGATACGCAGTATTTT
TRBV11-2	-	TRBJ2-1	-	CASSLASGEVQFF	TGTGCCAGCAGCTTAGCCTCGGGGGAGGTGCAGTTCTTC
TRBV28	-	TRBJ2-2	-	CASSSRIPSSGTGELFF	TGTGCCAGCAGTTCCCGGATCCCCTCCAGCGGCACCGGGGAGCTGTTTTTT
TRBV10-3	-	TRBJ2-7	-	CATGGVDEQYF	TGTGCCACCGGCGGGGTCGACGAGCAGTACTTC
TRBV9	-	TRBJ1-1	once	CASSAAFNTEAFF	TGTGCCAGCAGCGCAGCCTTCAACACTGAAGCTTTCTTT
TRBV28	TRBD1	TRBJ1-3	-	CASSGTGGFGNTIYF	TGTGCCAGCTCCGGGACAGGGGGATTTGGAAACACCATATATTTT
TRBV5-1	TRBD2	TRBJ2-3	-	CASSRAAGGPGRTDTQYF	TGCGCCAGCAGCCGGGCAGCGGGAGGGCCGGGGAGAACAGATACGCAGTATTTT
TRBV5-8	-	TRBJ2-3	few	CASSLAEGPTDTQYF	TGTGCCAGCAGCTTGGCCGAGGGGCCCACAGATACGCAGTATTTT
TRBV6-5	-	TRBJ2-2	-	CASSYSRLAGELFF	TGTGCCAGCAGTTACTCGCGGCTTGCCGGGGAGCTGTTTTTT
TRBV11-2	-	TRBJ2-7	-	CASSSSSYEQYF	TGTGCCAGCAGCTCATCCTCCTACGAGCAGTACTTC
TRBV5-1	-	TRBJ2-5	-	CASSLGAGHGETQYF	TGCGCCAGCAGCTTGGGGGCGGGCCACGGAGAGACCCAGTACTTC
TRBV6-5	TRBD2	TRBJ2-7	once	CASSYSGTSGFREQYF	TGTGCCAGCAGTTACTCAGGGACTAGCGGGTTTCGCGAGCAGTACTTC
TRBV10-3	TRBD2	TRBJ2-7	-	CAISDSPLAGVTYEQYF	TGTGCCATCAGTGATTCTCCCTTGGCGGGAGTTACCTACGAGCAGTACTTC
TRBV2	-	TRBJ1-1	-	CASSEERGGRRNTEAFF	TGTGCCAGCAGTGAAGAACGGGGGGGCAGGCGGAACACTGAAGCTTTCTTT
TRBV7-6	-	TRBJ1-1	-	CASSRTRDTEAFF	TGTGCCAGCAGCCGAACTCGGGACACTGAAGCTTTCTTT
TRBV5-1	TRBD1	TRBJ2-7	-	CASSRRTGTKASEQYF	TGCGCCAGCAGCAGAAGGACAGGGACCAAGGCGAGCGAGCAGTACTTC
TRBV2	TRBD2	TRBJ2-3	-	CASLLGLAGEADTQYF	TGTGCCAGCCTCCTCGGACTAGCGGGAGAGGCAGATACGCAGTATTTT
TRBV7-3	-	TRBJ2-7	-	CASSLTEGSEQYF	TGTGCCAGCAGCTTAACCGAGGGGAGCGAGCAGTACTTC
TRBV29-1	TRBD2	TRBJ2-1	-	CSVHAGLAAYNEQFF	TGCAGCGTCCACGCCGGGCTAGCGGCCTACAATGAGCAGTTCTTC
TRBV6-4	-	TRBJ1-5	-	CASSVELGQPQHF	TGTGCCAGCAGTGTGGAACTGGGTCAGCCCCAGCATTTT
TRBV18	TRBD2	TRBJ2-3	many	CASSPLLAGSAGVDTQYF	TGTGCCAGCTCACCCCTACTCGCAGGATCGGCGGGAGTAGATACGCAGTATTTT